This record looks at one TCR beta chain sequence and its context. This sample was taken from a study of shared clonotypes between healthy human individuals. Assay: immunoSEQ multiplex PCR; the TCRdb copy retains only in-frame clones and omits some. The table shows a few million clones, with roughly 92% occurring only once. The receptor was isolated from a man aged 18-30 years in good health. Sample: naive CD4+ T cells sorted from blood. Indicated subset: CD45RA+ positively selected.

The CDR3 coding sequence is TGTGCCAGCAGCCCCAACCTGGGGAATTCACCCCTCCACTTT. It yields the protein CASSPNLGNSPLHF. The chain carries TRBV7-9 and TRBJ1-6; D unresolved. The ends were cut back, 5 bases at V and 7 bases at J, with 12 bases in the middle. The V gene's germline CDR1 is SEHNR and CDR2 FQNEAQ (reference sequence). The CDR3 covers 14 residues.